This passage covers 15 T cell receptor beta chains from one sample sequenced in a study of blood T cell repertoires in COVID-19. The assay was immunoSEQ multiplex PCR, and TCRdb's table has in-frame clones only and misses some. The sample lists about 28,000 clones, roughly 87% seen once, with under 8% in the top ten. Sequences were obtained from peripheral blood. Source of these receptors: a man between 60 and 70 years old with COVID-19, enrolled during active disease.

The chain carries TRBV2 and TRBJ1-2, with 7 bases matching TRBD1. The CDR3 runs 14 residues. Germline CDR1 SNHLY, CDR2 FYNNEI. V lost 2 bases to trimming and J lost 10 bases; unmatched junction nucleotides: 10. The CDR3 loop is CASSERSDRVDYTF. CDR3 nucleotide sequence: TGTGCCAGCAGTGAAAGGAGTGACAGGGTTGACTACACCTTC. The variable domain in full, completed from reference TRBV2 and TRBJ1-2, reads EPEVTQTPSHQVTQMGQEVILRCVPISNHLYFYWYRQILGQKVEFLVSFYNNEISEKSEIFDDQFSVERPDGSNFTLKIRSTKLEDSAMYFCASSERSDRVDYTFGSGTRLTVV.

J is TRBJ2-1 and V is TRBV28; tentative D call: TRBD1 (6 bases). The germline V gene has CDR1 MDHEN and CDR2 SYDVKM. The CDR3 contains 15 residues. Trimming removed 5 bases from V and 4 bases from J, with 15 bases in between. Here the CDR3 reads CASSTTGTQYNEQFF. DNA of the CDR3: TGTGCCAGCAGTACGACCGGGACACAATACAATGAGCAGTTCTTC. Variable domain in full (rest from reference TRBV28 and TRBJ2-1): DVKVTQSSRYLVKRTGEKVFLECVQDMDHENMFWYRQDPGLGLRLIYFSYDVKMKEKGDIPEGYSVSREKKERFSLILESASTNQTSMYLCASSTTGTQYNEQFFGPGTRLTVL.

V usage is TRBV6-5 and J usage is TRBJ2-7; a possible D gene is TRBD2 (5 bases). Germline V CDR1 and CDR2: MNHEY, SVGAGI. The CDR3 contains 15 residues. Trimming cost V 5 bases and J 7 bases, with 21 bases left between them. The CDR3 spells CASSPRRERFGEQYF. The CDR3 DNA reads as TGTGCCAGCAGTCCGCGCCGGGAAAGATTCGGTGAGCAGTACTTC.

This clone appeared a few times. V usage is TRBV6-2 or TRBV6-3 and J usage is TRBJ2-1; maybe TRBD1 (5 bases). Trimming removed 0 bases from V and 0 bases from J, with 18 bases in between. The CDR3 spans 19 residues. Germline CDR1 reads MNHEY; CDR2 reads SVGEGT. The CDR3 DNA reads TGTGCCAGCAGTTACTCGGCTGCGGCAGGGTGGGGCTCCTACAATGAGCAGTTCTTC. It yields the protein CASSYSAAAGWGSYNEQFF.

CDR3 in amino acids: CASDSLREITDTQYF. Written as DNA, the CDR3 is TGTGCCAGCGACTCACTGAGGGAGATCACAGATACGCAGTATTTT. V and J are TRBV5-6 and TRBJ2-3, with D possibly being TRBD2 (5 bases). The CDR3 has 15 amino acids. Germline CDR1 SGHDT, CDR2 YYEEEE. V was pared by 7 bases and J by 2 bases, with 17 bases between.

The CDR3 sequence is CASSLQARGYEQYF. The DNA for the CDR3 is TGTGCCAGCAGCTTACAGGCTCGGGGCTACGAGCAGTACTTC. The gene calls are TRBV7-2 and TRBJ2-7, with D possibly being TRBD2 (5 bases). Germline lookup yields CDR1 SGHTA and CDR2 FQGNSA. V was clipped by 2 bases and J by 3 bases, with 11 bases between them. The CDR3 spans 14 residues. Using reference TRBV7-2 and TRBJ2-7 for the parts outside the CDR3, the full variable domain is GAGVSQSPSNKVTEKGKDVELRCDPISGHTALYWYRQSLGQGLEFLIYFQGNSAPDKSGLPSDRFSAERTGGSVSTLTIQRTQQEDSAVYLCASSLQARGYEQYFGPGTRLTVT.

This clone was detected a few times. The J gene is TRBJ1-5, the V gene TRBV28, with TRBD1 identical over 7 bases. With V trimmed by 6 bases and J by 7 bases, 9 bases remained unmatched. CDR3 length: 14 amino acids. Per germline, CDR1 MDHEN and CDR2 SYDVKM. The CDR3 sequence: CASSPRQGEQPQHF. The CDR3 coding sequence is TGTGCCAGCAGCCCGCGACAGGGCGAACAGCCCCAGCATTTT.

The V and J genes are TRBV19 and TRBJ1-5; 7 bases match TRBD1. Germline CDR1 is LNHDA and CDR2 is SQIVND (reference sequence). V shed 4 bases, J shed 6 bases, and the junction held 12 bases outside the gene matches. The CDR3 runs 16 residues. In DNA form, the CDR3 reads TGTGCCAGTAGTACGGACATATTCAGGGGGACTCAGCCCCAGCATTTT. This codes for CASSTDIFRGTQPQHF.

This chain links TRBV5-1 with TRBJ1-2, with 8 bases aligning to TRBD1. The germline CDR1 and CDR2 sequences are SGHRS and YFSETQ. This CDR3 contains 14 residues. J gave up 7 bases and V 4 bases, and 9 bases lay outside the gene matches. The CDR3: CASSPGQGAFGYTF. DNA for the CDR3: TGCGCCAGCAGCCCGGGCCAGGGGGCTTTTGGCTACACCTTC.

This clone was recorded only once. The chain recombines TRBV28 with TRBJ2-3; D is unresolved. V gave up 6 bases and J gave up 1 base, with 5 bases separating them. This CDR3 is built from 12 residues. The germline CDR1 and CDR2 sequences are MDHEN and SYDVKM. The CDR3 sequence is CASSRGTDTQYF. The CDR3 bases are TGTGCCAGCAGCCGGGGCACAGATACGCAGTATTTT.

A single count supports this clone. V and J are TRBV18 and TRBJ1-4, with 7 nucleotides matching TRBD1. V gave up 3 bases and J gave up 9 bases; unmatched junction bases: 7. Germline V gene lookup returns CDR1 KGHSH and CDR2 LQKENI. The CDR3 is 14 amino acids. The CDR3, as DNA: TGTGCCAGCTCACCGCGACAGGGAGGTCAAAAACTGTTTTTT. Its translation is CASSPRQGGQKLFF.

This chain links TRBV3-1 (or the pseudogene TRBV3-2) with TRBJ1-1; D remains ambiguous. Germline CDR1 LGHDT, CDR2 YNNKEL (reference sequence). The V and J ends lost 4 bases and 4 bases respectively, with 7 bases between them. This CDR3 has 12 amino acids. CDR3 DNA: TGTGCCAGCAGCCTCGTTAGCACTGAAGCTTTCTTT. This translates into CASSLVSTEAFF.

The chain joins TRBV29-1 to TRBJ2-1, with D possibly matching TRBD2 (5 bases). Trimming took off 7 bases at V and 9 bases at J, with 16 bases between the two ends. Germline CDR1 SQVTM, CDR2 ANQGSEA. The CDR3 sequence is 12 residues long. This CDR3 is CSASVGGGEQFF. DNA for the CDR3: TGCAGCGCTTCGGTAGGAGGAGGTGAGCAGTTCTTC.

This sequence joins TRBV6-6 and TRBJ1-3; 8 positions agree with TRBD1. V was pared by 7 bases and J by 4 bases, with 9 bases of the junction left unmatched. The CDR3 length is 15 residues. CDR1 is MNHNY and CDR2 is SVGAGI in the germline V gene (reference sequence). CDR3 region: CASTTGGSEGNTIYF. For the CDR3, the DNA is TGTGCCAGCACTACAGGGGGTTCGGAAGGAAACACCATATATTTT.

The J gene is TRBJ2-3, the V gene TRBV6-2 or TRBV6-3; 8 nucleotides match TRBD2. The CDR3 runs to 17 residues. The V gene end was trimmed by 5 bases and the J gene end by 4 bases; junction bases not matched to a gene: 14. Per germline, CDR1 MNHEY and CDR2 SVGEGT. CDR3 amino acids: CASSKAPGLVLADTQYF. As DNA, the CDR3 is TGTGCCAGCAGTAAGGCTCCGGGACTAGTTTTGGCAGATACGCAGTATTTT.